The sequence of this TCR beta chain was determined in a study of blood T cell repertoires in COVID-19. About the study: Sources were T cells, B-cell-depleted T cells, or PBMCs; the material itself was cDNA or gDNA.

Per germline, CDR1 SEHNR and CDR2 FQNEAQ (reference sequence). V shed 8 bases and J shed 0 bases, with 11 bases lying between them. This CDR3 has 14 residues. Sequenced by immunoSEQ multiplex PCR; TCRdb stores in-frame clones only, minus some. The data hold about 300,000 clones, with approximately 90% observed a single time. The study recruited people aged roughly 18 to 95 years across under 25 US areas. What the recovered Cohort 3 donors had was two negative PCRs, clearance, or symptom resolution. The TCR comes from a young woman who had recovered from COVID-19. The specimen sequenced was PBMCs or T cells enriched from blood (not recorded which). V gene TRBV7-9 combines with J gene TRBJ1-5; D ambiguous. The CDR3 DNA reads TGTGCCAGCGGTCGGGGATCTAGCAATCAGCCCCAGCATTTT. It specifies CASGRGSSNQPQHF. The entire variable domain, with the rest obtained from reference TRBV7-9 and TRBJ1-5, is as follows: DTGVSQNPRHKITKRGQNVTFRCDPISEHNRLYWYRQTLGQGPEFLTYFQNEAQLEKSRLLSDRFSAERPKGSFSTLEIQRTEQGDSAMYLCASGRGSSNQPQHFGDGTRLSIL.